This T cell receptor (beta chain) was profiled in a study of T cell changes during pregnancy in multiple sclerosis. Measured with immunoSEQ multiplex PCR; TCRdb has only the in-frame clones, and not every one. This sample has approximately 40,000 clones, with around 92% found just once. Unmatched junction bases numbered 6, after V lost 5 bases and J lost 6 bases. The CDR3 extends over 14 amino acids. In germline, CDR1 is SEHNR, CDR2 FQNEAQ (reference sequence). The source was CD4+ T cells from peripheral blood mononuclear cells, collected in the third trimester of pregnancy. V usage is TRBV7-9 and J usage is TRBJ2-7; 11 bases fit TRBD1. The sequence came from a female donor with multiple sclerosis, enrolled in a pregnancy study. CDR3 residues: CASSPGQGAGEQYF. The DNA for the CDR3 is TGTGCCAGCAGCCCAGGACAGGGGGCAGGCGAGCAGTACTTC.